The 18 T cell receptor beta chains reported below all come from one sample, sequenced in a study of shared clonotypes between healthy human individuals. The assay was immunoSEQ multiplex PCR, and TCRdb's table has in-frame clones only and misses some. The sample includes roughly 2,000,000 clones, 93% of them seen just once. Only CD45RO-negative cells positively selected for CCR7 counted as naive CD8 cells, so terminally differentiated effector memory CD45RA+ cells were excluded. The sample was naive CD8+ T cells from PBMCs. Receptors were obtained from a man younger than 35 in good health. Some clones in this sample may be carry-over from other donors' samples.

The chain carries TRBV7-9 and TRBJ2-3, with TRBD2 identical over 11 bases. CDR1 is SEHNR and CDR2 is FQNEAQ in the germline V gene (reference sequence). This CDR3 contains 17 residues. V trimming: 4 bases; J trimming: 3 bases; junction bases outside the gene matches: 9. CDR3 nucleotides: TGTGCCAGCAGCTCATTAACTAGCGGGAGATTTACAGATACGCAGTATTTT. Protein product: CASSSLTSGRFTDTQYF.

This chain joins TRBV19 and TRBJ2-3, with D tentatively TRBD2 (5 bases). The CDR3 loop spans 13 amino acids. Per germline, CDR1 LNHDA and CDR2 SQIVND (reference sequence). V lost 4 bases and J lost 5, with 10 bases in between. The DNA of the CDR3 is TGTGCCAGTAGTACAGACGGGGTAGATACGCAGTATTTT. Amino acids: CASSTDGVDTQYF.

In nucleotides, the CDR3 is TGTGCCAGCAGCCAAGGACAGCCAGGATACGAGCAGTACTTC. Translated, it gives CASSQGQPGYEQYF. The rearrangement links TRBV7-9 to TRBJ2-5; a weak D match, TRBD1 (6 bases). The assigned J gene may be wrong: the sequence end matches TRBJ2-7 better. This CDR3 region has 14 residues. Germline V CDR1 and CDR2: SEHNR, FQNEAQ (reference sequence).

The chain recombines TRBV5-5 with TRBJ2-7; D uncertain. The CDR3 is 16 amino acids. V was shortened by 0 bases and J by 2 bases, with 15 bases between the two germline ends. The germline gives CDR1 SGHKS, CDR2 YYEKEE (reference sequence). In nucleotides, the CDR3 is TGTGCCAGCAGCTTGGTTCGGCTAGTTGAGGCCTACGAGCAGTACTTC. Amino acid sequence: CASSLVRLVEAYEQYF.

The V gene is TRBV28, the J gene TRBJ2-7; maybe TRBD1 (5 bases). Trimming took 4 bases from V and 0 from J, leaving 16 bases between them. CDR1 is MDHEN, CDR2 SYDVKM, per germline. The CDR3 contains 16 residues. The CDR3 DNA follows: TGTGCCAGCAGTTGGAGATACAAGGGGCACTCCTACGAGCAGTACTTC. Its protein is CASSWRYKGHSYEQYF.

This clone was seen only once. The V and J genes are TRBV7-9 and TRBJ2-7, with D perhaps TRBD1 (6 bases). The CDR3 consists of 13 residues. CDR1 SEHNR and CDR2 FQNEAQ come from the germline V gene (reference sequence). V lost 2 bases, J lost 2 bases, and 7 bases lay in between. CDR3 sequence reads: CASSLNRAYEQYF. CDR3 coding DNA: TGTGCCAGCAGCTTAAACAGGGCCTACGAGCAGTACTTC.

This chain connects TRBV7-9 to TRBJ2-1; unclear D gene. The CDR3 consists of 13 residues. Germline V gene lookup returns CDR1 SEHNR and CDR2 FQNEAQ (reference sequence). V shed 4 bases and J shed 7 bases, with 11 bases lying between them. The CDR3: CASSSGLQNEQFF. CDR3 sequence (DNA): TGTGCCAGCAGCTCCGGGTTACAAAATGAGCAGTTCTTC. The full variable domain, in which reference TRBV7-9 and TRBJ2-1 provide the parts outside the CDR3, is DTGVSQNPRHKITKRGQNVTFRCDPISEHNRLYWYRQTLGQGPEFLTYFQNEAQLEKSRLLSDRFSAERPKGSFSTLEIQRTEQGDSAMYLCASSSGLQNEQFFGPGTRLTVL.

The chain joins TRBV9 to TRBJ2-5, with D perhaps TRBD2 (6 bases). V dropped 0 bases and J dropped 5 bases, with 8 bases sitting between them. The CDR3 loop spans 13 amino acids. Germline V lookup: CDR1 SGDLS, CDR2 YYNGEE. The CDR3 DNA is TGTGCCAGCAGCGTAGAGGGGAGGGAGACCCAGTACTTC. It encodes CASSVEGRETQYF.

CDR3 in amino acids: CASSPASVGRNEQYF. The CDR3 DNA reads TGTGCCAGCAGTCCCGCCTCCGTTGGGCGGAACGAGCAGTACTTC. The V gene is TRBV27, the J gene TRBJ2-7; no definite D call. Trimming removed 5 bases from V and 5 bases from J, with 19 bases in between. Germline V gene lookup returns CDR1 MNHEY and CDR2 SMNVEV (reference sequence). The CDR3 runs to 15 residues.

The genes are TRBV11-2 and TRBJ2-3, with D maybe TRBD1 (5 bases). V lost 5 bases and J 0 bases, leaving 12 bases between the germline ends. In germline, CDR1 is SGHAT, CDR2 FQNNGV. There are 15 residues in the CDR3. CDR3 amino acids: CASSPIDRSTDTQYF. The CDR3 DNA sequence: TGTGCCAGCAGCCCAATAGACAGAAGCACAGATACGCAGTATTTT.

J is TRBJ2-5 and V is TRBV19; TRBD1 agrees at 9 bases. Germline CDR1 LNHDA, CDR2 SQIVND (reference sequence). The CDR3 length is 17 residues. V trimming: 4 bases; J trimming: 5 bases; junction bases outside the gene matches: 14. CDR3 loop: CASSRTPGTGTFETQYF. The CDR3 DNA reads TGTGCCAGTAGTAGAACTCCCGGGACAGGGACTTTTGAGACCCAGTACTTC.

The genes are TRBV7-2 and TRBJ2-1; D is tentatively TRBD1 or TRBD2 (7 bases each). Germline CDR1 SGHTA, CDR2 FQGNSA. V lost 2 bases and J lost 0, with 11 bases in between. This CDR3 comprises 16 residues. Here the CDR3 reads CASSLSGDSSYNEQFF. The CDR3 region has the DNA TGTGCCAGCAGCTTAAGCGGGGACAGCTCCTACAATGAGCAGTTCTTC.

This clone was found once. V and J are TRBV5-8 and TRBJ1-3; maybe TRBD1 (5 bases). The CDR3 spans 14 residues. CDR1 and CDR2 from the germline V gene are SGHTS and YDEGEE. Trimming shortened V by 4 bases and J by 2 bases, and 10 bases separated the two germline ends. The CDR3 reads CASSPAGTGNTIYF. The CDR3 bases are TGTGCCAGCAGCCCCGCAGGGACTGGAAACACCATATATTTT.

V and J are TRBV7-9 and TRBJ1-2; TRBD1 agrees at 9 bases. CDR1 SEHNR and CDR2 FQNEAQ come from the germline V gene (reference sequence). The CDR3 is 12 residues long. V shed 6 bases and J 10 bases; nucleotides not matched to a gene: 6. CDR3 sequence reads: CASRGQGRVYTF. CDR3 sequence (DNA): TGTGCCAGCAGGGGACAGGGTCGAGTCTACACCTTC. Variable domain in full (rest from reference TRBV7-9 and TRBJ1-2): DTGVSQNPRHKITKRGQNVTFRCDPISEHNRLYWYRQTLGQGPEFLTYFQNEAQLEKSRLLSDRFSAERPKGSFSTLEIQRTEQGDSAMYLCASRGQGRVYTFGSGTRLTVV.

V gene TRBV9 combines with J gene TRBJ1-2; D perhaps matches TRBD1 (5 bases). CDR1 and CDR2 from the germline V gene are SGDLS and YYNGEE. CDR3 size: 16 residues. Trimming left V 0 bases short and J 7 bases short, with 19 bases between. CDR3 DNA sequence: TGTGCCAGCAGCGTAGTTGACAGCTTCGGACTCTCTGGCTACACCTTC. Protein sequence: CASSVVDSFGLSGYTF.

The chain has TRBV25-1 and TRBJ1-4; D is perhaps TRBD1 (6 bases). Trimming removed 10 bases from V and 7 bases from J, with 16 bases in between. Germline lookup yields CDR1 MGHDK and CDR2 SYGVNS. The CDR3 runs 13 residues. CDR3 nucleotides: TGTGCCACCTCGGGGGCGCGGGTTGAAAAACTGTTTTTT. Residues: CATSGARVEKLFF.

This chain links TRBV7-9 with TRBJ2-5; no definite D call. The CDR3 is 11 residues long. Between the trimmed V and J ends, which lost 5 bases and 13 bases, there was a span of 14 bases. Germline V gene sequence: CDR1 SEHNR, CDR2 FQNEAQ (reference sequence). The chain's CDR3 is CASSADAELYF. The CDR3 DNA sequence: TGTGCCAGCAGCGCAGACGCAGAACTGTACTTC.

The rearrangement links TRBV27 to TRBJ1-2, with 7 bases lining up with TRBD1. The CDR3 contains 12 residues. The junction had 1 base not matched to a gene; V was cut back by 3 bases and J by 6 bases. Per the germline V gene, CDR1 is MNHEY and CDR2 is SMNVEV (reference sequence). CDR3 sequence: CASSLDRNGYTF. Written as DNA, the CDR3 is TGTGCCAGCAGTTTGGACAGGAATGGCTACACCTTC.